Listed here is a single T cell receptor (beta chain). Its matching antigen is unknown. Other DNA sequences in the sample encode the same CDR3. The data were taken from a study of shared clonotypes between healthy human individuals. J gave up 8 bases and V 5 bases, and 6 bases lay outside the gene matches. The V gene's germline CDR1 is SEHNR and CDR2 FQNEAQ (reference sequence). The CDR3 spans 14 residues. Study-wide results and caveats: All-four-donor shared clonotypes had higher generation probabilities than non-shared clonotypes did. The diversity represented, both genetic and in exposure history, was limited by few donors.

Donors had no recently reported acute infections or vaccinations and were HIV-negative. CD45RA+ naive and CD45RA-negative memory subsets were separated from CD4+ cells. Some clones are missing from TCRdb's copy, which holds only in-frame ones; the method was immunoSEQ multiplex PCR. The profile covers about 2.4 million clones, with approximately 94% appearing a single time and roughly 0.13% taken by the ten largest. The specimen sequenced was naive CD4+ T cells sorted from blood. The sample's subset: CD45RA+ positively selected. This chain uses TRBV7-9 with TRBJ1-4; 9 bases are a match to TRBD1. The sequence came from a man between 18 and 35 years old in good health. CDR3 bases: TGTGCCAGCAGCCCGGGACAGGGTGGGGAAAAACTGTTTTTT. This gives the protein CASSPGQGGEKLFF.